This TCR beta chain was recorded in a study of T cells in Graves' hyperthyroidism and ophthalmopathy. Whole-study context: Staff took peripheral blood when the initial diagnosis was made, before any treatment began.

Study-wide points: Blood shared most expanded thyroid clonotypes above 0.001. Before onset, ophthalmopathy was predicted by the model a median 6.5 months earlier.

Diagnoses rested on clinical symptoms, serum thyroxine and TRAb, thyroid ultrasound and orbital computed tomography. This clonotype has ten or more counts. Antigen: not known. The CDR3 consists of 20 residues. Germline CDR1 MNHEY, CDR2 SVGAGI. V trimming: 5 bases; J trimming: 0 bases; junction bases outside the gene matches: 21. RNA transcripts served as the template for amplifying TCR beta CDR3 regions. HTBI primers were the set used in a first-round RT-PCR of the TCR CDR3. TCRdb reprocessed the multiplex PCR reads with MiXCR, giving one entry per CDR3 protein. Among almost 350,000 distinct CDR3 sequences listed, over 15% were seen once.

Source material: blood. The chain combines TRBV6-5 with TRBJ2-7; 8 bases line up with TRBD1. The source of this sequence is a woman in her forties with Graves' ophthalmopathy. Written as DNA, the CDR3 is TGTGCCAGCAGTCCCTCGCTCGTTTGGACAGGGTTCGAGGGCTCCTACGAGCAGTACTTC. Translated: CASSPSLVWTGFEGSYEQYF.